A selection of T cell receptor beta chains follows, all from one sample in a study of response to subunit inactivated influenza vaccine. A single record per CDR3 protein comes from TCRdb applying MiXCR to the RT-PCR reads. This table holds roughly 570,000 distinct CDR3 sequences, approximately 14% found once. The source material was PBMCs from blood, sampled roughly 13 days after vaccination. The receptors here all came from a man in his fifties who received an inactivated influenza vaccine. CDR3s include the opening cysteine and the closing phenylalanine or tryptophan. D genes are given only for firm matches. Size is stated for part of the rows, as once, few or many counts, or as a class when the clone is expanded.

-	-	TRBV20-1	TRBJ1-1	TGCAGTGCTAGAGAAACGGGACGGCTGAACACTGAAGCTTTCTTT	CSARETGRLNTEAFF
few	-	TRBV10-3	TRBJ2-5	TGTGCCATCAGTGAGTCGGGGGGGCGGATGGAGACCCAGTACTTC	CAISESGGRMETQYF
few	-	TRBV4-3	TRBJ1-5	TGCGCCAGCAGCCAAGATTGGACATTCGGGAATCAGCCCCAGCATTTT	CASSQDWTFGNQPQHF
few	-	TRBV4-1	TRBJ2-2	TGCGCCAGCAGCCAAGGGGGACTCGCGAAAACCGGGGAGCTGTTTTTT	CASSQGGLAKTGELFF
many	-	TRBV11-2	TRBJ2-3	TGTGCCAGCAGCCCCAGGGTATCCGATACGCAGTATTTT	CASSPRVSDTQYF
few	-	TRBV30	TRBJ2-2	TGTGCCTGGTCCAGGGGTTCGAACACCGGGGAGCTGTTTTTT	CAWSRGSNTGELFF
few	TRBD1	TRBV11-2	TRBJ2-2	TGTGCCAGCAGCTTAGATGGGACAGGGGTAGGCGGGGAGCTGTTTTTT	CASSLDGTGVGGELFF
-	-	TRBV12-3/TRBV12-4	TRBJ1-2	TGTGCCAGCGGCGGCGTCTATGGCTACACCTTC	CASGGVYGYTF
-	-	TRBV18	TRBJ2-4	TGTGCCAGCTCACCACAGGGGATTCACATTCAGTACTTC	CASSPQGIHIQYF
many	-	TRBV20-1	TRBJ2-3	TGCAGTGCTCTACTCGACCGCACAGATACGCAGTATTTT	CSALLDRTDTQYF
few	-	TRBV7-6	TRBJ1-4	TGTGCCAGCAGCTTAGTCCCGGGGACGACTAATGAAAAACTGTTTTTT	CASSLVPGTTNEKLFF
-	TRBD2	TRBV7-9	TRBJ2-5	TGTGCCAGCAGCTTAGCGTTCAGGGAGGGGGAGACCCAGTACTTC	CASSLAFREGETQYF
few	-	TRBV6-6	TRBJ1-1	TGTGCCTCGTATGAGGGATTTATGGAAGCTTTCTTT	CASYEGFMEAFF
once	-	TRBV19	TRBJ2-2	TGTGCCAGTAGTAAAATTAAGAACACCGGGGAGCTGTTTTTT	CASSKIKNTGELFF
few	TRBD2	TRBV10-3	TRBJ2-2	TGTGCCATCCGACTAGCGGGAGCCGGGGAGCTGTTTTTT	CAIRLAGAGELFF
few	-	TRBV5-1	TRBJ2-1	TGCGCCAGCAGCGCCCCACTTGGGGTCAATGAGCAGTTCTTC	CASSAPLGVNEQFF
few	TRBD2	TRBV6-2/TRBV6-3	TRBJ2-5	TGTGCCAGCAGGTCCCTTAGCGGGGGGCCTCAAGAGACCCAGTACTTC	CASRSLSGGPQETQYF
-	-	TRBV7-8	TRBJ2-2	TGTGCCAGCAGCTTAGAAGGCGGGACAGCGAACACCGGGGAGCTGTTTTTC	CASSLEGGTANTGELFF
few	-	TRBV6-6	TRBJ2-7	TGTGCCAGCACCTTGGGGGGGGCTTACGAGCAGTACTTC	CASTLGGAYEQYF
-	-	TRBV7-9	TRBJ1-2	TGTGCCAGCAGTTTCCGAGACCAGGGCAACTATGGCTACACCTTC	CASSFRDQGNYGYTF
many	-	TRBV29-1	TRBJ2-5	TGCAGCGTTGGTCGGCGGCAAGAGACCCAGTACTTC	CSVGRRQETQYF
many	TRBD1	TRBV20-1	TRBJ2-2	TGCAGTGCTAGACAACAGGGGCGGGTCACCGGGGAGCTGTTTTTT	CSARQQGRVTGELFF
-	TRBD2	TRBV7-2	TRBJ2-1	TGTGCCAGCAGCCCTAAGCGGGAGCCCTACAATGAGCAGTTCTTC	CASSPKREPYNEQFF
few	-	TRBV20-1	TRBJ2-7	TGCAGTGCCCTGGGCGCAGGGGCGGCCTACGAGCAGTACTTC	CSALGAGAAYEQYF
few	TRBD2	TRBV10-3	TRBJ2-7	TGTGCCATCAGCCCAGATTTTGCTACTAGCGGGAGTAGGTACGAGCAGTACTTC	CAISPDFATSGSRYEQYF
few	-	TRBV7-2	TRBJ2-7	TGTGCCAGCAGCTTATTGGCCACAATCTCCTACGAGCAGTACTTC	CASSLLATISYEQYF
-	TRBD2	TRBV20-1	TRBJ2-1	TGCAGTGCACCCCGACTAGCGGGGGGGCATTCCAATGAGCAGTTCTTC	CSAPRLAGGHSNEQFF
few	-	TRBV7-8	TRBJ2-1	TGTGCCAGCAGCTTAGCCGATAGGAACAATGAGCAGTTCTTC	CASSLADRNNEQFF
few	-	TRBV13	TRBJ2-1	TGTGCCAGCAGCTACCTTTGGGGACGGGCCTACAATGAGCAGTTCTTC	CASSYLWGRAYNEQFF
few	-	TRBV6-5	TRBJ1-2	TGTGCCAGCAGTTACTCCTCCAACGCCTATGGCTACACCTTC	CASSYSSNAYGYTF